This T cell receptor beta chain was sequenced in a study of cytomegalovirus exposure and HLA in healthy donors. PCR was performed using 60 Vbeta and 13 Jbeta primers. Sequencing used immunoSEQ multiplex PCR; TCRdb keeps in-frame clones, though not all of them. The sample consists of 200,000 to 300,000 clones, 84% of them appearing once. Trimming took off 3 bases at V and 3 bases at J, with 13 bases between the two ends. CDR1 is SGHRS and CDR2 is YFSETQ in the germline V gene. CDR3 length: 14 amino acids. Sequencing input: PBMCs. V and J are TRBV5-1 and TRBJ2-7, with D maybe TRBD2 (6 bases). This receptor was obtained from a woman between 40 and 55 years old in good health and CMV-seropositive. In nucleotides, the CDR3 is TGCGCCAGCAGCTCGGGGGAGGCTGGCTACGAGCAGTACTTC. It encodes CASSSGEAGYEQYF.